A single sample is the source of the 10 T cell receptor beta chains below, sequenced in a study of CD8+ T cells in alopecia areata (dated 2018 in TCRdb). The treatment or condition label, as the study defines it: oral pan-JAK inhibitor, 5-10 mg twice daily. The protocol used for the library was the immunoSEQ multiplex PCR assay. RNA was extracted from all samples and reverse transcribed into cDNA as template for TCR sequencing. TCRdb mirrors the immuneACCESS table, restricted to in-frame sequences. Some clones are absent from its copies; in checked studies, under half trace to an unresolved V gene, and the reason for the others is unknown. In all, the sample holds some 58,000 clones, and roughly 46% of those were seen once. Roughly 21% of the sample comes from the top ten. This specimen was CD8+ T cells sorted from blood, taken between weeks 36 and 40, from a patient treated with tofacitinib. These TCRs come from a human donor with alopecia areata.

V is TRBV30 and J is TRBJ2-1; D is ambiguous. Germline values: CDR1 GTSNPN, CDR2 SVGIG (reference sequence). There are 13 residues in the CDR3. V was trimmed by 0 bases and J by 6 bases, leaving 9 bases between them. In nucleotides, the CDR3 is TGTGCCTGGAGTGTACTCCCCCTCAATGAGCAGTTCTTC. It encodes CAWSVLPLNEQFF.

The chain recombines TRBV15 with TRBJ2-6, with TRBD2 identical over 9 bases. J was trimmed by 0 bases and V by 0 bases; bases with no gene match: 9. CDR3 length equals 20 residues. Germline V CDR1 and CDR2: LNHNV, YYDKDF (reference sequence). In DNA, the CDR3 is TGTGCCACCAGCAGAGATCTCGAGCTAGCGGGACCCTCTGGGGCCAACGTCCTGACTTTC. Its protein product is CATSRDLELAGPSGANVLTF.

The CDR3, as DNA: TGTGCCAGCAGTTTCTCGCACAATGAGCAGTTCTTC. This translates into CASSFSHNEQFF. This chain joins TRBV27 and TRBJ2-1; D gene uncertain. Germline V gene lookup returns CDR1 MNHEY and CDR2 SMNVEV (reference sequence). Trimming removed 3 bases at V and 5 bases at J, with 5 bases between. The CDR3 length is 12 residues.

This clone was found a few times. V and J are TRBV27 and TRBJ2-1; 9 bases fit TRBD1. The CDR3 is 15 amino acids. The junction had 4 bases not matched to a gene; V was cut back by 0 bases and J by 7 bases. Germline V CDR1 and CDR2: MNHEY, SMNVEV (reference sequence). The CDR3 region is CASSLSNRGRNEQFF. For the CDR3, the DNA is TGTGCCAGCAGTTTATCGAACAGGGGGCGAAATGAGCAGTTCTTC.

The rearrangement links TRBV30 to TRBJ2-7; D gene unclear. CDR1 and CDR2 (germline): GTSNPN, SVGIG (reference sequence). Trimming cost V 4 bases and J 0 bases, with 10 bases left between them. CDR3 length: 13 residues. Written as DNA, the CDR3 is TGTGCCTGGATATCCCTAAACTCCTACGAGCAGTACTTC. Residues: CAWISLNSYEQYF.

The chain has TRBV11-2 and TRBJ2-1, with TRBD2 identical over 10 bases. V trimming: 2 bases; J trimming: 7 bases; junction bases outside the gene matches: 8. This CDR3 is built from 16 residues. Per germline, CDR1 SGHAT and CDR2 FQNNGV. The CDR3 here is CASSLPSGRASNEQFF. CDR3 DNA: TGTGCCAGCAGCTTACCCAGCGGGAGGGCCTCGAATGAGCAGTTCTTC.

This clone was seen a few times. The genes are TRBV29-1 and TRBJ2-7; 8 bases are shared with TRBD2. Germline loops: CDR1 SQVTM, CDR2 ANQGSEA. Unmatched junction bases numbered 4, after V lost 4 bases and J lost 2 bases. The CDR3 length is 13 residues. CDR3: CSVVVGRAYEQYF. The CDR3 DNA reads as TGCAGCGTTGTTGTCGGGAGGGCCTACGAGCAGTACTTC.

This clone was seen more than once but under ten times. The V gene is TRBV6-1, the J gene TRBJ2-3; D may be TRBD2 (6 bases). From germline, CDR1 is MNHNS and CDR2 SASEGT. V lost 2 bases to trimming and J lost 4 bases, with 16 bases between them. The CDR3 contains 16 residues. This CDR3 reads CASSESRAGRSDTQYF. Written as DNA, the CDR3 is TGTGCCAGCAGTGAATCTCGTGCCGGGAGATCAGATACGCAGTATTTT.

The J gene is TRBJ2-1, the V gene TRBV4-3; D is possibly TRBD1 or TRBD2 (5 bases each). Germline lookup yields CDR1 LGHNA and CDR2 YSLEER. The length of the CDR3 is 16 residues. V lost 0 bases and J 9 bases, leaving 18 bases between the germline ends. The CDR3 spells CASSQDTGGSLGEQFF. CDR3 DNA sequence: TGCGCCAGCAGCCAAGATACTGGGGGAAGCTTGGGTGAGCAGTTCTTC.

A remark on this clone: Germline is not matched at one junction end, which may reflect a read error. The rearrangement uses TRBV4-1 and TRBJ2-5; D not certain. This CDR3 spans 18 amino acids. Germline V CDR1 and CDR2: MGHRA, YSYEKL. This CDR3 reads CASSEENSRTLIGETQYF. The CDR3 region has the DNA TGCGCCAGCAGCGAAGAAAACTCTCGGACGTTAATTGGAGAGACCCAGTACTTC.